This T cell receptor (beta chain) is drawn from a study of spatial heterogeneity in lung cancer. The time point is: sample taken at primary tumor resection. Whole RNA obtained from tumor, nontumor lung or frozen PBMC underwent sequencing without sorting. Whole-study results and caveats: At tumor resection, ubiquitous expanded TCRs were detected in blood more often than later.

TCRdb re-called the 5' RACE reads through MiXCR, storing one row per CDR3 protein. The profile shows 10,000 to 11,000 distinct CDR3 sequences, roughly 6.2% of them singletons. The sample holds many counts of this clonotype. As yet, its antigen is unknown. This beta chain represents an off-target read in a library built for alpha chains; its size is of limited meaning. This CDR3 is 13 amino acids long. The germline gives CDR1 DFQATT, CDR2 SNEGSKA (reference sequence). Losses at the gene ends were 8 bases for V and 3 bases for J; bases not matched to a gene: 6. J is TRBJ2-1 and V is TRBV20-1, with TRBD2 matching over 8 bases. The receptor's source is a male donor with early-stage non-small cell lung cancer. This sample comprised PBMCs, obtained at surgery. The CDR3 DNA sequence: TGCAGTCCAAGCGGGAGCAGCTACAATGAGCAGTTCTTC. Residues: CSPSGSSYNEQFF.